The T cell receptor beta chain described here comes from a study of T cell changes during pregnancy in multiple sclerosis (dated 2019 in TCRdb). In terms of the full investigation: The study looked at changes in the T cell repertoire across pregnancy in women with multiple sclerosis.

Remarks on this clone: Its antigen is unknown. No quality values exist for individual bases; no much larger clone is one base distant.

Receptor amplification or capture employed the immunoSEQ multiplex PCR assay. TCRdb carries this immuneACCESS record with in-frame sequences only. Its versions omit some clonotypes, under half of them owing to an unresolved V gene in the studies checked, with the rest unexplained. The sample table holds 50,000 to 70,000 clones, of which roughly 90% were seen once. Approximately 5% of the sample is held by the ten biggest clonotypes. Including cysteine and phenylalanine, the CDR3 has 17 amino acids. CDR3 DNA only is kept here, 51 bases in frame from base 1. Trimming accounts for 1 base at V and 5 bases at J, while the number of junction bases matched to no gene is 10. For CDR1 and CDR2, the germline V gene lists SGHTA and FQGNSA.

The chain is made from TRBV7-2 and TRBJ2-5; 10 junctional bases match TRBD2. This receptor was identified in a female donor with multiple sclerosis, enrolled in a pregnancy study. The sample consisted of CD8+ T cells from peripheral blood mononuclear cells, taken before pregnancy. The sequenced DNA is TGTGCCAGCAGCTTAGGGTTAGCGGGGGGCCCGGGGGAGACCCAGTACTTC. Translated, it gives CASSLGLAGGPGETQYF.